This T cell receptor (beta chain) was observed in a study of lymphopenia after photon versus proton radiotherapy. Broader study findings: Proton therapy kept repertoires fairly stable, unlike photons, which gained effector/memory cells. After the lymphocyte nadir, photon-treated repertoires showed oligoclonal expansion, especially of CD8+ Temra cells.

Sequenced by immunoSEQ multiplex PCR; TCRdb stores in-frame clones only, minus some. The table has 35,000 to 45,000 clones, about 80% seen once. A note on this clone: The antigen is unknown.

The CDR3 contains 13 residues. Trimming at V came to 5 bases and at J to 4 bases, leaving 1 base not matched to a gene. In germline, CDR1 is WSHSY, CDR2 SAAADI. The receptor was derived from a woman between 65 and 79 years old with pancreatic cancer. The chain employs TRBV10-2 and TRBJ2-1; the match to TRBD2 covers 8 bases. The sequencing here drew on peripheral blood, taken from a patient treated with proton-based radiotherapy. This CDR3 reads CASSSSGYNEQFF. The CDR3 nucleotides are TGCGCCAGCAGTTCTAGCGGGTACAATGAGCAGTTCTTC.